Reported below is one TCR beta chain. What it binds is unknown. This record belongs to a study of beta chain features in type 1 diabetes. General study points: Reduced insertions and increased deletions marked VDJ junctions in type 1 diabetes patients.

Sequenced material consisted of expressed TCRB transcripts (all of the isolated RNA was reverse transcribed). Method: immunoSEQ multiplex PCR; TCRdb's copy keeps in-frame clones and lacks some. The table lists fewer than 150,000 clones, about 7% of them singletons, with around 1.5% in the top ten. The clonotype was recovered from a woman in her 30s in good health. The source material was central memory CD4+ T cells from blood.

As DNA, the CDR3 is TGTGCCAGCAGTTTCAGCTGGACAGGCCTAGGCGAGCAGTACTTC. Translation gives CASSFSWTGLGEQYF. The chain joins TRBV28 to TRBJ2-7, with 7 bases identical to TRBD1. CDR3 size: 15 residues. In germline, CDR1 is MDHEN, CDR2 SYDVKM. The ends lost 3 bases at V and 6 bases at J; junction bases unmatched: 11.